The T cell receptor (beta chain) under discussion was sequenced for a study of post-analysis software for immune sequencing data. Background on the study: The cohort encompassed relapsing-remitting, secondary progressive and progressive-relapsing multiple sclerosis disease courses.

Unique molecular identifiers were built into the TCR beta cDNA libraries. Each batch of about 0.95 to 11 million T cells produced approximately 470,000 cDNA molecules. MiXCR was run by TCRdb on the PCR reads, yielding one entry per CDR3 protein. This sample has hundreds of thousands of distinct CDR3 sequences, with about 60% found just once. Whole-study findings and limits: Normalized Chao1 diversity in multiple sclerosis patients fell significantly below that of controls.

Comment on this clonotype: What it binds is unknown.

This clonotype was obtained from a girl aged 2-15 years with multiple sclerosis. The sequenced sample consisted of blood.

Written as DNA, the CDR3 is TGTGCCAGCAGCTTAGATGGGCTAGCGGACCCCCAAGAGACCCAGTACTTC. Translation gives CASSLDGLADPQETQYF. The J gene is TRBJ2-5, the V gene TRBV11-2, with 7 bases aligning to TRBD2. V trimming: 0 bases; J trimming: 1 base; junction bases outside the gene matches: 8. Germline V gene data show CDR1 as SGHAT and CDR2 as FQNNGV. The CDR3 length is 17 residues.